The 11 T cell receptor beta chains given below trace back to one sample, sequenced in a study of blood T cells in healthy people across ages. Together with a sample-barcoded 5' primer, a J-beta primer mix was included in a second PCR lasting roughly 6 to 12 cycles. TCRdb used MiXCR to reprocess the 5' RACE reads, holding one entry per CDR3 protein. Seen here are about 780,000 distinct CDR3 sequences, 35% to 50% observed once, and the top ten hold roughly 20%. What was sequenced was blood. These TCRs come from a man at least 80 years old in good health.

As for this clonotype: A much larger clone differs by one base, so this may be a read error. The chain carries TRBV28 and TRBJ2-5, with D hard to call. The CDR3 length is 12 residues. Looked up from germline, CDR1 is MDHEN and CDR2 is SYDVKM. Trimming left V 8 bases short and J 11 bases short, with 18 bases between. CDR3: CASAAKNYGQYF. For the CDR3, the DNA is TGTGCCAGCGCAGCAAAAAACTACGGGCAGTACTTC.

This clonotype was observed at least ten times. The gene calls are TRBV20-1 and TRBJ2-3; D not certain. CDR1 and CDR2 (germline): DFQATT, SNEGSKA (reference sequence). The CDR3 has 11 residues. Trimming removed 6 bases at V and 6 bases at J, with 10 bases between. CDR3 nucleotides: TGCAGTGCACAGCTTGGGGATACGCAGTATTTT. It specifies CSAQLGDTQYF.

This clonotype has just one count. The chain employs TRBV24-1 and TRBJ1-5; tentatively, D is TRBD1 (5 bases). CDR3 length equals 15 residues. The germline V and J ends were trimmed by 3 bases and 2 bases, with 10 bases remaining between them. Germline CDR1 reads KGHDR; CDR2 reads SFDVKD. In DNA form, the CDR3 reads TGTGCCACCAGTGATCCTCAGGGTGGCAATCAGCCCCAGCATTTT. It specifies CATSDPQGGNQPQHF.

The chain is built from TRBV5-1 and TRBJ2-1; 10 bases agree with TRBD1. V was pared by 0 bases and J by 7 bases, with 13 bases of the junction left unmatched. CDR1 is SGHRS and CDR2 is YFSETQ in the germline V gene. CDR3 length: 18 residues. CDR3 coding DNA: TGCGCCAGCAGCTTGGGGACAGGGGGGTTCCAGGCCAGAAATGAGCAGTTCTTC. The encoded protein is CASSLGTGGFQARNEQFF.

The DNA for the CDR3 is TGTGCCAGCAGCCCCCTTAGCAATCAGCCCCAGCATTTT. This codes for CASSPLSNQPQHF. The V and J genes are TRBV7-9 and TRBJ1-5; D remains ambiguous. Trimming left V 5 bases short and J 0 bases short, with 5 bases between. Germline V gives CDR1 SEHNR, CDR2 FQNEAQ (reference sequence). The CDR3 extends over 13 amino acids.

J is TRBJ2-1 and V is TRBV7-2; no definite D call. CDR3 length: 16 residues. V was pared by 4 bases and J by 7 bases, with 20 bases between. Per the germline V gene, CDR1 is SGHTA and CDR2 is FQGNSA. The CDR3 coding sequence is TGTGCCAGCAGCTATCATGCCTCCTCTTCGGCGAATGAGCAGTTCTTC. This sequence encodes CASSYHASSSANEQFF.

V gene TRBV7-2 combines with J gene TRBJ2-7, with D tentatively TRBD1 (5 bases). The CDR3 is 17 residues long. From germline, CDR1 is SGHTA and CDR2 FQGNSA. V was cut by 4 bases and J by 5 bases, with 24 bases left in between. This chain's CDR3 is CASSSRAPVTMSDEQYF. In nucleotides, the CDR3 is TGTGCCAGCAGCTCCAGGGCCCCCGTCACCATGAGCGACGAGCAGTACTTC.

This chain joins TRBV5-1 and TRBJ2-7; 7 bases fit TRBD1. Germline loops: CDR1 SGHRS, CDR2 YFSETQ. Trimming cost V 4 bases and J 3 bases; bases outside gene matches: 10. The CDR3 has 15 amino acids. The chain's CDR3 is CASSPRQGGSYEQYF. Written as DNA, the CDR3 is TGCGCCAGCAGCCCGAGACAGGGTGGAAGCTACGAGCAGTACTTC.

The V and J genes are TRBV5-6 and TRBJ2-5; the D gene is possibly TRBD1 (5 bases). V was shortened by 0 bases and J by 4 bases, with 19 bases between the two germline ends. The CDR3 covers 17 residues. Per germline, CDR1 SGHDT and CDR2 YYEEEE. The CDR3 loop is CASSLALSGIGGETQYF. CDR3 DNA: TGTGCCAGCAGCTTGGCGCTCTCAGGGATCGGTGGAGAGACCCAGTACTTC.

This clonotype was counted only a few times. This chain connects TRBV20-1 to TRBJ2-3, with a tentative D call TRBD1 (6 bases). Trimming cost V 3 bases and J 5 bases, with 15 bases left between them. Germline CDR1 and CDR2: DFQATT and SNEGSKA (reference sequence). The CDR3 sequence is 14 residues long. CDR3 coding DNA: TGCAGTGCTAGTCGATCAGGGGTAATAGATACGCAGTATTTT. Protein: CSASRSGVIDTQYF.

The table lists this clonotype with a few counts. The rearrangement joins TRBV12-3 or TRBV12-4 to TRBJ2-1, with a possible D match to TRBD2 (5 bases). The CDR3 has 13 amino acids. Trimming removed 7 bases at V and 10 bases at J, with 17 bases between. The CDR3: CASTWTGLEEQFF. CDR3 in DNA: TGTGCCAGCACCTGGACTGGCCTCGAGGAGCAGTTCTTC.